This is a list of T cell receptor beta chains from one sample in a study of blood T cell repertoires in COVID-19. Clones were read by immunoSEQ multiplex PCR, and TCRdb kept only the in-frame ones, dropping some. In the table there are about 210,000 clones, 86% of which are singletons. The sample taken for sequencing was PBMCs or T cells enriched from blood (not recorded which). The receptors shown here come from a man aged 40-55 years with acute COVID-19. The CDR3 runs from the conserved cysteine through the conserved F or W.

v_call cdr3_aa
TRBV21-1 CARNPSAAYEQYF
TRBV4-1 CASSQDGRGESQPQHF
TRBV18 CASSPPSRANTEAFF
TRBV2 CASSEAPGLRYEQYF
TRBV5-6 CASSLSAGGPFYNEQFF
TRBV10-3 CAIGGNTDTQYF
TRBV7-2 CASSPGTGSGNTIYF
TRBV7-9 CASSLGAGDIAKNIQYF
TRBV19 CASSRGTVNTGELFF
TRBV6-6 CASRRQDEQYF
TRBV28 CASSFTGYGYTF
TRBV28 CASSELAGLMNEQYF
TRBV4-3 CASSQDGAATPLHF
TRBV27 CASSYLTGDTEAFF
TRBV27 CATRGTEAFF
TRBV21-1 CASSNHKFRGAGDTQYF
TRBV28 CASSPNTGWGSPLHF
TRBV29-1 CSVGSEEGPSTDTQYF
TRBV5-1 CASSLEYRGLNEQFF
TRBV9 CASSARQEEETQYF
TRBV6-5 CASSYSPRTNEKLFF
TRBV29-1 CSVFGGGVEQFF
TRBV9 CASSVGWEDTDTQYF
TRBV10-3 CAISDHRQNLNTEAFF
TRBV14 CASSFTQNSPLHF
TRBV5-1 CASSLGIALVTGELFF
TRBV28 CASRPGQGEKLFF
TRBV30 CAWSGDRKNTEAFF
TRBV10-3 CAISGTGTSRSYEQYF
TRBV7-3 CASSSMGQGYNEQFF
TRBV5-4 CASTSTPASVTF
TRBV27 CASSGLQGFTEAFF
TRBV7-3 CASSPGLAGDSSYEQYF
TRBV11-2 CASSLAGTLSYEQYF
TRBV6-2/TRBV6-3 CASSYHNYGYTF
TRBV28 CASNRDRIYEQYF
TRBV7-9 CASSFSRGYTSPMNTQYF
TRBV14 CASSQVGVAGGTEQFF
TRBV6-2/TRBV6-3 CASSQSGRNEQFF
TRBV19 CASRSLGSGRSSYNEQFF
TRBV5-1 CASSLGVTGFSNQPQHF
TRBV3-1/TRBV3-2 CASSRSQTGWNYGYTF
TRBV9 CASSVAGGFGGDTEAFF
TRBV19 CASSIDRASGGYTF
TRBV7-3 CASNVALGNIQYF
TRBV11-2 CASSYGGGIYEKLFF